This TCR beta chain was sequenced in a study of blood T cell repertoires in COVID-19. The method was immunoSEQ multiplex PCR; TCRdb's version includes in-frame clones alone and lacks a portion of them. The sample records 210,000 or so clones, about three quarters being singletons. V was trimmed by 4 bases and J by 0 bases, leaving 9 bases between them. The CDR3 sequence is 14 residues long. The V gene's germline CDR1 is MDHEN and CDR2 SYDVKM. The sequence was collected from a woman of 80 years or more with active or convalescent COVID-19. J is TRBJ1-1 and V is TRBV28, with no clear D. Source material: peripheral blood. CDR3 coding DNA: TGTGCCAGCAGTTGGCAGAATCTGAACACTGAAGCTTTCTTT. It codes for CASSWQNLNTEAFF.